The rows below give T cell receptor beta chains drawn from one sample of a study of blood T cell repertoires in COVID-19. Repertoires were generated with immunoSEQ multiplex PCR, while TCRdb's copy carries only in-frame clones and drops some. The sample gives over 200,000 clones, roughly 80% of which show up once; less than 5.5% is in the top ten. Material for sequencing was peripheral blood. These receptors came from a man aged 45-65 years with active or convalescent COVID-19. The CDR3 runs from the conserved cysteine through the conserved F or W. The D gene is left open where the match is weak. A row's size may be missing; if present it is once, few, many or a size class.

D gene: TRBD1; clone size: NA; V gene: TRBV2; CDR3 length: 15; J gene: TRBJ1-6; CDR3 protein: CASSLGQQNNSPLHF; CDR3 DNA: TGTGCCAGCAGCCTGGGACAGCAGAATAATTCACCCCTCCACTTT
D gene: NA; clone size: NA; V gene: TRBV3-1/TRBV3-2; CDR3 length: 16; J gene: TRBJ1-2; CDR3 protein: CASGPISQANNYGYTF; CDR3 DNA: TGTGCCAGCGGGCCCATTAGTCAGGCGAATAACTATGGCTACACCTTC
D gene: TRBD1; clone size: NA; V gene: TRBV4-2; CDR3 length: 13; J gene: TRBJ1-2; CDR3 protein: CASSQTGDYGYTF; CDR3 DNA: TGTGCCAGCAGCCAGACAGGGGACTATGGCTACACCTTC
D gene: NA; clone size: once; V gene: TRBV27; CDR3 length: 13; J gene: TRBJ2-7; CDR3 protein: CASSLRTAYEQYF; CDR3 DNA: TGTGCCAGCAGTTTACGTACAGCTTACGAGCAGTACTTC
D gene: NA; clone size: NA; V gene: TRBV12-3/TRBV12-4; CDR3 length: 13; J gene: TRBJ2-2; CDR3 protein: CASSFPRTGELFF; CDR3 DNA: TGTGCCAGCAGTTTCCCCCGCACCGGGGAGCTGTTTTTT
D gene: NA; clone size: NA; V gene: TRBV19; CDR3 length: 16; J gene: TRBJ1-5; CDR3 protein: CASTLTGLSGNQPQHF; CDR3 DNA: TGTGCCAGTACCCTGACAGGTCTGAGTGGCAATCAGCCCCAGCATTTT
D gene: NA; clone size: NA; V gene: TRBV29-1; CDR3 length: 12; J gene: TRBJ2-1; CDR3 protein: CSVERVWNEQFF; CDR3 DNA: TGCAGCGTGGAGAGGGTTTGGAATGAGCAGTTCTTC
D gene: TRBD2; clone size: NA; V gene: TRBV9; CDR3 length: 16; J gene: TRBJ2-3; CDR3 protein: CASSVAGGGGTDTQYF; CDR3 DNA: TGTGCCAGCAGCGTAGCCGGCGGGGGAGGCACAGATACGCAGTATTTT
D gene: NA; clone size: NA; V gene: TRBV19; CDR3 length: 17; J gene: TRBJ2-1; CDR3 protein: CASSTMTFRGDYNEQFF; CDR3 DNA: TGTGCCAGTAGTACCATGACGTTCAGGGGGGATTACAATGAGCAGTTCTTC
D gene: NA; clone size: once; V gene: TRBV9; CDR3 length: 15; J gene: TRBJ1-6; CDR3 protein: CASSVGGRYNSPLHF; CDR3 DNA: TGTGCCAGCAGCGTAGGGGGCAGATATAATTCACCCCTCCACTTT
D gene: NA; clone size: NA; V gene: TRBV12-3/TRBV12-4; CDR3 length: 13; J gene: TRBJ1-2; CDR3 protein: CASTLGEAYGYTF; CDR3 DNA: TGTGCCAGCACCCTTGGGGAGGCCTATGGCTACACCTTC
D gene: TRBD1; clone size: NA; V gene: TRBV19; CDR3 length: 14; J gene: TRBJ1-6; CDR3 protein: CASNPSRGNSPLHF; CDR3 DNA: TGTGCCAGTAACCCCAGCAGGGGGAATTCACCCCTCCACTTT
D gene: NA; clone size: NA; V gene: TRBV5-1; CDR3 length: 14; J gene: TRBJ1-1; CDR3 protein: CASSLGHLNTEAFF; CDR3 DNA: TGCGCCAGCAGCTTGGGACATCTGAACACTGAAGCTTTCTTT
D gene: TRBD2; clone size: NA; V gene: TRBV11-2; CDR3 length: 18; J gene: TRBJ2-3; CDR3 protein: CASSIRLGLAGSTDTQYF; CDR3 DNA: TGTGCCAGCAGCATTAGACTTGGGCTAGCGGGCAGCACAGATACGCAGTATTTT
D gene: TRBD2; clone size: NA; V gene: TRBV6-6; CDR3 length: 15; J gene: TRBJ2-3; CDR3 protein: CATRGGFPSTDTQYF; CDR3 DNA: TGTGCCACCCGGGGGGGCTTTCCAAGCACAGATACGCAGTATTTT
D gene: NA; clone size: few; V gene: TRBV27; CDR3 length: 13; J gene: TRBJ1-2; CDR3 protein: CASRVSGSGGYTF; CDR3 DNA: TGTGCCAGCAGGGTTTCAGGGTCGGGTGGCTACACCTTC
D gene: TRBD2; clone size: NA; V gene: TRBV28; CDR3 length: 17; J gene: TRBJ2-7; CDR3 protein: CASSLPLSGETTYEQYF; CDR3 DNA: TGTGCCAGCAGTTTACCCCTTAGCGGGGAAACAACCTACGAGCAGTACTTC
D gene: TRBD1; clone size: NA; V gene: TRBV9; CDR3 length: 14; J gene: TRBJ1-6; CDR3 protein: CASREGQGNSPLHF; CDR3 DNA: TGTGCCAGCAGAGAGGGACAGGGTAATTCACCCCTCCACTTT
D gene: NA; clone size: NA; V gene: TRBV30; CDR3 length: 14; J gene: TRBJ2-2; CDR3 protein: CAWSVGRRTGELFF; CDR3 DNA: TGTGCCTGGAGTGTAGGCCGGAGGACCGGGGAGCTGTTTTTT
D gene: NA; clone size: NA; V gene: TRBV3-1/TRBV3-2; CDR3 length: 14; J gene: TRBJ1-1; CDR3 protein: CASSQLGRNTEAFF; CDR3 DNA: TGTGCCAGCAGCCAACTGGGGCGAAACACTGAAGCTTTCTTT
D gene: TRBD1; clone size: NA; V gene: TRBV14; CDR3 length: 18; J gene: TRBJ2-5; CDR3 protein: CASSQEDFTGGFVKTQYF; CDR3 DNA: TGTGCCAGCAGCCAAGAAGACTTTACAGGGGGCTTTGTGAAGACCCAGTACTTC
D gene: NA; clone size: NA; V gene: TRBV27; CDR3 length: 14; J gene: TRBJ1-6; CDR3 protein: CASRNRELVSPLHF; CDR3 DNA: TGTGCCAGCAGGAACAGGGAACTTGTTTCACCCCTCCACTTT
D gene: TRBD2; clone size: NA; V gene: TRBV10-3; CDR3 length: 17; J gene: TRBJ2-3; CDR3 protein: CAISAPGLAEVTDTQYF; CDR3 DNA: TGTGCCATCAGTGCCCCGGGACTAGCTGAGGTCACAGATACGCAGTATTTT
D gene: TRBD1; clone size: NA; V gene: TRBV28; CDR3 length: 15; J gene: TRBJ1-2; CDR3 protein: CASSSADRGGYGYTF; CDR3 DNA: TGTGCCAGCAGTTCCGCTGACAGGGGAGGGTATGGCTACACCTTC
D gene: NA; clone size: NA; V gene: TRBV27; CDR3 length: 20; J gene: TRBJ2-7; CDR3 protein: CASSLSSGVESFQSSYEQYF; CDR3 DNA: TGTGCCAGCAGTTTATCGTCAGGGGTTGAGTCTTTTCAAAGCTCCTACGAGCAGTACTTC
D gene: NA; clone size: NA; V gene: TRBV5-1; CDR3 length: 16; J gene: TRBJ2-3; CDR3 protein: CASSLGADRYTDTQYF; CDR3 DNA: TGCGCCAGCAGCCTGGGGGCGGACAGATACACAGATACGCAGTATTTT
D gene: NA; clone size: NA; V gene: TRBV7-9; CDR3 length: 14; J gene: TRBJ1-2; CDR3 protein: CASSLEGRGYGYTF; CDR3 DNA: TGTGCCAGCAGCTTGGAGGGGCGAGGCTATGGCTACACCTTC
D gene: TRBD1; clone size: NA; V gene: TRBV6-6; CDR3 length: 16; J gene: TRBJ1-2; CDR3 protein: CASSYSGTGVNYGYTF; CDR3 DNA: TGTGCCAGCAGTTACTCGGGGACAGGGGTAAACTATGGCTACACCTTC
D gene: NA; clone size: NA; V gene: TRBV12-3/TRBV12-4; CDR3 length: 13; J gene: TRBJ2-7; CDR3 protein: CASSSAVAYEQYF; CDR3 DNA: TGTGCCAGCAGTTCCGCGGTGGCCTACGAGCAGTACTTC
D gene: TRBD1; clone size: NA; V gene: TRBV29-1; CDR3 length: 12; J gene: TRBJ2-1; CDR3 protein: CSVAGQGGEQFF; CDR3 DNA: TGCAGCGTCGCGGGACAGGGGGGTGAGCAGTTCTTC
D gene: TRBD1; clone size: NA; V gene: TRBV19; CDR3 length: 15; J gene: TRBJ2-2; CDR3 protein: CASSIDATGAGELFF; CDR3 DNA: TGTGCCAGTAGTATAGACGCCACAGGGGCCGGGGAGCTGTTTTTT
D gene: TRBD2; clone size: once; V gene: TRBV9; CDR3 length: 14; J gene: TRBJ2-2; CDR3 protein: CASSLAANTGELFF; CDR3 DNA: TGTGCCAGCTCTCTAGCGGCGAACACCGGGGAGCTGTTTTTT